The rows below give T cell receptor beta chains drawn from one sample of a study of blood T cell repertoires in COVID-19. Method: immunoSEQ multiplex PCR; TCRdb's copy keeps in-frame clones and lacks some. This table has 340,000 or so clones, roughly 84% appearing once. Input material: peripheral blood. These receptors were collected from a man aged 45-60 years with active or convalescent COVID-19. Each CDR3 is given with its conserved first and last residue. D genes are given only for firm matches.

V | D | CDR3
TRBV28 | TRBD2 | CASSFEAGVRETQYF
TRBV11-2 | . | CASSLDLLGGRAKNIQYF
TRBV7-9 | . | CASRLGRGQQEGNEQFF
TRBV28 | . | CASSLVRAEFTDTQYF
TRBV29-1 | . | CSVEDSRLANSYNEQFF
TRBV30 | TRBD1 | CAGTEYTDTQYF
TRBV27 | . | CASSPSRLTDTQYF
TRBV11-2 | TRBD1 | CASSAQQGWGNSPLHF
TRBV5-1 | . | CASSLAYGDEQFF
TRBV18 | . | CASSPNQGLLTEAFF
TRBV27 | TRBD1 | CASSPNGQVQETQYF
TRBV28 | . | CASSNRAAGEKLFF
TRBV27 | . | CASSLRTGYYYEQYF
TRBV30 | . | CAWSVPSRTYEQYF
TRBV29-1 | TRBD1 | CSVAQGAPETQYF
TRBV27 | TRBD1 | CASSMTGANSPLHF
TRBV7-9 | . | CASSRLSEQSYNEQFF
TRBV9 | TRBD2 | CASSVGQPGAAGVSPGELFF
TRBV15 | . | CATRVRDPYEQYF
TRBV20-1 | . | CSARAGSYKHF
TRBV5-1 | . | CASSLPGSYNEQFF
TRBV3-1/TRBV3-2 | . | CASSQGHGTDTQYF
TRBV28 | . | CASSLSIRGTGEQYF
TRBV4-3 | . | CASSQEGHRDNSPLHF
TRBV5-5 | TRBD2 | CASSFWGGYNEQFF
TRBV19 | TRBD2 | CASSTGISTSGDTQYF
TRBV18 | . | CASSPPAREDTEAFF
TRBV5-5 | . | CASSFSPGQFYEQYF
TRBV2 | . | CASTSLNEQFF
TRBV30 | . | CAWSQAYSGNTIYF
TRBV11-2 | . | CASSLGDYEQYF
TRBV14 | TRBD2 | CASSHHGRTASTTQYF
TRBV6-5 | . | CASSYFMRAGELFF
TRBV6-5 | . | CASSWTDDRYGYTF
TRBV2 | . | CASSERGPDGYTF
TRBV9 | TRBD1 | CASSATGKSKRSGELFF
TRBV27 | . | CASHSATNEKLFF
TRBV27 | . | CASSMQAVASYEQYF
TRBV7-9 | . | CASSPQGETQYF
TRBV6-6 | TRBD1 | CASRHSSGQGFSGYTF
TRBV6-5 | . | CASSYGRISGNTIYF
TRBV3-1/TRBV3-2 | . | CASSQHGGGEGGVDTDTQYF
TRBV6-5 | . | CASSYTPSGSGYTF
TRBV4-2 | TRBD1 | CASSRRYRDSEGYTF
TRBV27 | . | CASGQQESYGYTF
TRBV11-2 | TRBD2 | CASSLVAGTYNEQFF
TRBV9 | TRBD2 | CASSAGTSGGIQETQYF
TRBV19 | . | CAISDRSNQPQHF
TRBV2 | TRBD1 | CASSERGGLGLHF
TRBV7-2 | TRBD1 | CASSLDRGLPEAFF
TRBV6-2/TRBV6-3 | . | CASSYPGRDSLHF
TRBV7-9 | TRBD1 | CASSGDRGPRETQYF